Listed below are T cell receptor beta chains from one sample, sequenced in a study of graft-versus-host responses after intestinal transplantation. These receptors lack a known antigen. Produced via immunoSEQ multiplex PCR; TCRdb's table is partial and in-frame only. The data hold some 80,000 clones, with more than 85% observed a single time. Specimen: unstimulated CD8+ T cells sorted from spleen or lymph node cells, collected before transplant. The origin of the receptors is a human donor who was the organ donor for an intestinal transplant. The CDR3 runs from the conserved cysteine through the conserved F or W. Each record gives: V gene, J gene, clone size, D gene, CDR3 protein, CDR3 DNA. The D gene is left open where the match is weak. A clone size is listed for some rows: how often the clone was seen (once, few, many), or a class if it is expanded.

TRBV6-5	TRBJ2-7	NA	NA	CASSYGDGKYEQYF	TGTGCCAGCAGTTACGGTGACGGAAAATACGAGCAGTACTTC
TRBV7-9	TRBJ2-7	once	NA	CASSSTEVVYEQYF	TGTGCCAGCAGCTCGACAGAAGTAGTCTACGAGCAGTACTTC
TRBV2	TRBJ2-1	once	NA	CASSERGPYNEQFF	TGTGCCAGCAGTGAAAGGGGCCCCTACAATGAGCAGTTCTTC
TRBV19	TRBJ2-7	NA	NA	CASSIGLASPEQYF	TGTGCCAGTAGTATCGGCCTCGCTTCTCCCGAGCAGTACTTC
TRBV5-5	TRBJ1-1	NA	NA	CASSLERTDNTEAFF	TGTGCCAGCAGCTTGGAACGGACAGATAACACTGAAGCTTTCTTT
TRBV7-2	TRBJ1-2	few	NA	CASSLVTSSYGYTF	TGTGCCAGCAGCTTAGTGACCTCAAGCTATGGCTACACCTTC
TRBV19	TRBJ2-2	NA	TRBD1	CASSISPGGWTGELFF	TGTGCCAGTAGTATATCCCCAGGGGGATGGACCGGGGAGCTGTTTTTT
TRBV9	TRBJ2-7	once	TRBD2	CASSVGLAGGYEQYF	TGTGCCAGCAGCGTCGGACTAGCGGGGGGGTACGAGCAGTACTTC
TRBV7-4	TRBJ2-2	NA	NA	CASSSPKSPGRWTGELFF	TGTGCCAGCAGCTCCCCCAAGTCCCCGGGGCGTTGGACCGGGGAGCTGTTTTTT
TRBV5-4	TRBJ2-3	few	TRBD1	CASTEGTGATDTQYF	TGTGCCAGCACGGAGGGGACAGGGGCCACAGATACGCAGTATTTT
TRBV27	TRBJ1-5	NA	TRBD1	CASSLQGAGQPQHF	TGTGCCAGCAGTCTACAGGGGGCTGGGCAGCCCCAGCATTTT
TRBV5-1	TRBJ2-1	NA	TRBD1	CASSLDAGGWYNEQFF	TGCGCCAGCAGCTTGGACGCAGGGGGCTGGTACAATGAGCAGTTCTTC
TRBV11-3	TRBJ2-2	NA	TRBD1	CASSDRDSYTGELFF	TGTGCCAGCAGCGACCGGGACAGCTACACCGGGGAGCTGTTTTTT
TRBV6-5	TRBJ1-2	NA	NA	CASRPGRKLSYGYTF	TGTGCCAGCAGGCCCGGTCGAAAGCTCAGCTATGGCTACACCTTC
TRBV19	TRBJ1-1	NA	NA	CASSILTGNTEAFF	TGTGCCAGTAGTATCTTGACAGGGAACACTGAAGCTTTCTTT
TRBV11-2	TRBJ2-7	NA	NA	CASSSVASVEQYF	TGTGCCAGCAGCTCGGTGGCTAGCGTTGAGCAGTACTTC
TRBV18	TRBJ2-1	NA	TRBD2	CASSPPVQRERHNEQFF	TGTGCCAGCTCACCACCCGTTCAGCGGGAGCGACACAATGAGCAGTTCTTC
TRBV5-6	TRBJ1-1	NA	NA	CASRRARGTEAFF	TGTGCCAGCCGGAGGGCTCGTGGGACTGAAGCTTTCTTT
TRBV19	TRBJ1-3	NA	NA	CASSIWAGATISGNTIYF	TGTGCCAGTAGTATATGGGCAGGGGCAACCATCTCTGGAAACACCATATATTTT
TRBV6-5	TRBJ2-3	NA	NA	CASSYLTGGPDTQYF	TGTGCCAGCAGTTACCTAACAGGCGGTCCAGATACGCAGTATTTT
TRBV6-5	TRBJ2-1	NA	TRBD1	CASSYGAGGHDEQFF	TGTGCCAGCAGTTACGGGGCAGGGGGTCACGATGAGCAGTTCTTC
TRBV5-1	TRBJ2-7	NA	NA	CASSLDTNHEQYF	TGCGCCAGCAGCTTGGACACCAACCACGAGCAGTACTTC
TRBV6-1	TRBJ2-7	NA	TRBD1	CASTPGTGIYEQYF	TGTGCCAGCACCCCCGGGACAGGGATCTACGAGCAGTACTTC
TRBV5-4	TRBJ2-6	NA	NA	CASSLQWHSGANVLTF	TGTGCCAGCAGCTTGCAATGGCACTCTGGGGCCAACGTCCTGACTTTC
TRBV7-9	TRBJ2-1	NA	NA	CASSGSGSSYNEQFF	TGTGCCAGCAGCGGTAGCGGAAGCTCCTACAATGAGCAGTTCTTC
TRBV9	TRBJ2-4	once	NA	CASSRSGDIQYF	TGTGCCAGCAGCCGCTCTGGTGACATTCAGTACTTC
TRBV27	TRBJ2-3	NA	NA	CASSLAGSSSTDTQYF	TGTGCCAGCAGTTTAGCAGGGAGTAGTAGCACAGATACGCAGTATTTT